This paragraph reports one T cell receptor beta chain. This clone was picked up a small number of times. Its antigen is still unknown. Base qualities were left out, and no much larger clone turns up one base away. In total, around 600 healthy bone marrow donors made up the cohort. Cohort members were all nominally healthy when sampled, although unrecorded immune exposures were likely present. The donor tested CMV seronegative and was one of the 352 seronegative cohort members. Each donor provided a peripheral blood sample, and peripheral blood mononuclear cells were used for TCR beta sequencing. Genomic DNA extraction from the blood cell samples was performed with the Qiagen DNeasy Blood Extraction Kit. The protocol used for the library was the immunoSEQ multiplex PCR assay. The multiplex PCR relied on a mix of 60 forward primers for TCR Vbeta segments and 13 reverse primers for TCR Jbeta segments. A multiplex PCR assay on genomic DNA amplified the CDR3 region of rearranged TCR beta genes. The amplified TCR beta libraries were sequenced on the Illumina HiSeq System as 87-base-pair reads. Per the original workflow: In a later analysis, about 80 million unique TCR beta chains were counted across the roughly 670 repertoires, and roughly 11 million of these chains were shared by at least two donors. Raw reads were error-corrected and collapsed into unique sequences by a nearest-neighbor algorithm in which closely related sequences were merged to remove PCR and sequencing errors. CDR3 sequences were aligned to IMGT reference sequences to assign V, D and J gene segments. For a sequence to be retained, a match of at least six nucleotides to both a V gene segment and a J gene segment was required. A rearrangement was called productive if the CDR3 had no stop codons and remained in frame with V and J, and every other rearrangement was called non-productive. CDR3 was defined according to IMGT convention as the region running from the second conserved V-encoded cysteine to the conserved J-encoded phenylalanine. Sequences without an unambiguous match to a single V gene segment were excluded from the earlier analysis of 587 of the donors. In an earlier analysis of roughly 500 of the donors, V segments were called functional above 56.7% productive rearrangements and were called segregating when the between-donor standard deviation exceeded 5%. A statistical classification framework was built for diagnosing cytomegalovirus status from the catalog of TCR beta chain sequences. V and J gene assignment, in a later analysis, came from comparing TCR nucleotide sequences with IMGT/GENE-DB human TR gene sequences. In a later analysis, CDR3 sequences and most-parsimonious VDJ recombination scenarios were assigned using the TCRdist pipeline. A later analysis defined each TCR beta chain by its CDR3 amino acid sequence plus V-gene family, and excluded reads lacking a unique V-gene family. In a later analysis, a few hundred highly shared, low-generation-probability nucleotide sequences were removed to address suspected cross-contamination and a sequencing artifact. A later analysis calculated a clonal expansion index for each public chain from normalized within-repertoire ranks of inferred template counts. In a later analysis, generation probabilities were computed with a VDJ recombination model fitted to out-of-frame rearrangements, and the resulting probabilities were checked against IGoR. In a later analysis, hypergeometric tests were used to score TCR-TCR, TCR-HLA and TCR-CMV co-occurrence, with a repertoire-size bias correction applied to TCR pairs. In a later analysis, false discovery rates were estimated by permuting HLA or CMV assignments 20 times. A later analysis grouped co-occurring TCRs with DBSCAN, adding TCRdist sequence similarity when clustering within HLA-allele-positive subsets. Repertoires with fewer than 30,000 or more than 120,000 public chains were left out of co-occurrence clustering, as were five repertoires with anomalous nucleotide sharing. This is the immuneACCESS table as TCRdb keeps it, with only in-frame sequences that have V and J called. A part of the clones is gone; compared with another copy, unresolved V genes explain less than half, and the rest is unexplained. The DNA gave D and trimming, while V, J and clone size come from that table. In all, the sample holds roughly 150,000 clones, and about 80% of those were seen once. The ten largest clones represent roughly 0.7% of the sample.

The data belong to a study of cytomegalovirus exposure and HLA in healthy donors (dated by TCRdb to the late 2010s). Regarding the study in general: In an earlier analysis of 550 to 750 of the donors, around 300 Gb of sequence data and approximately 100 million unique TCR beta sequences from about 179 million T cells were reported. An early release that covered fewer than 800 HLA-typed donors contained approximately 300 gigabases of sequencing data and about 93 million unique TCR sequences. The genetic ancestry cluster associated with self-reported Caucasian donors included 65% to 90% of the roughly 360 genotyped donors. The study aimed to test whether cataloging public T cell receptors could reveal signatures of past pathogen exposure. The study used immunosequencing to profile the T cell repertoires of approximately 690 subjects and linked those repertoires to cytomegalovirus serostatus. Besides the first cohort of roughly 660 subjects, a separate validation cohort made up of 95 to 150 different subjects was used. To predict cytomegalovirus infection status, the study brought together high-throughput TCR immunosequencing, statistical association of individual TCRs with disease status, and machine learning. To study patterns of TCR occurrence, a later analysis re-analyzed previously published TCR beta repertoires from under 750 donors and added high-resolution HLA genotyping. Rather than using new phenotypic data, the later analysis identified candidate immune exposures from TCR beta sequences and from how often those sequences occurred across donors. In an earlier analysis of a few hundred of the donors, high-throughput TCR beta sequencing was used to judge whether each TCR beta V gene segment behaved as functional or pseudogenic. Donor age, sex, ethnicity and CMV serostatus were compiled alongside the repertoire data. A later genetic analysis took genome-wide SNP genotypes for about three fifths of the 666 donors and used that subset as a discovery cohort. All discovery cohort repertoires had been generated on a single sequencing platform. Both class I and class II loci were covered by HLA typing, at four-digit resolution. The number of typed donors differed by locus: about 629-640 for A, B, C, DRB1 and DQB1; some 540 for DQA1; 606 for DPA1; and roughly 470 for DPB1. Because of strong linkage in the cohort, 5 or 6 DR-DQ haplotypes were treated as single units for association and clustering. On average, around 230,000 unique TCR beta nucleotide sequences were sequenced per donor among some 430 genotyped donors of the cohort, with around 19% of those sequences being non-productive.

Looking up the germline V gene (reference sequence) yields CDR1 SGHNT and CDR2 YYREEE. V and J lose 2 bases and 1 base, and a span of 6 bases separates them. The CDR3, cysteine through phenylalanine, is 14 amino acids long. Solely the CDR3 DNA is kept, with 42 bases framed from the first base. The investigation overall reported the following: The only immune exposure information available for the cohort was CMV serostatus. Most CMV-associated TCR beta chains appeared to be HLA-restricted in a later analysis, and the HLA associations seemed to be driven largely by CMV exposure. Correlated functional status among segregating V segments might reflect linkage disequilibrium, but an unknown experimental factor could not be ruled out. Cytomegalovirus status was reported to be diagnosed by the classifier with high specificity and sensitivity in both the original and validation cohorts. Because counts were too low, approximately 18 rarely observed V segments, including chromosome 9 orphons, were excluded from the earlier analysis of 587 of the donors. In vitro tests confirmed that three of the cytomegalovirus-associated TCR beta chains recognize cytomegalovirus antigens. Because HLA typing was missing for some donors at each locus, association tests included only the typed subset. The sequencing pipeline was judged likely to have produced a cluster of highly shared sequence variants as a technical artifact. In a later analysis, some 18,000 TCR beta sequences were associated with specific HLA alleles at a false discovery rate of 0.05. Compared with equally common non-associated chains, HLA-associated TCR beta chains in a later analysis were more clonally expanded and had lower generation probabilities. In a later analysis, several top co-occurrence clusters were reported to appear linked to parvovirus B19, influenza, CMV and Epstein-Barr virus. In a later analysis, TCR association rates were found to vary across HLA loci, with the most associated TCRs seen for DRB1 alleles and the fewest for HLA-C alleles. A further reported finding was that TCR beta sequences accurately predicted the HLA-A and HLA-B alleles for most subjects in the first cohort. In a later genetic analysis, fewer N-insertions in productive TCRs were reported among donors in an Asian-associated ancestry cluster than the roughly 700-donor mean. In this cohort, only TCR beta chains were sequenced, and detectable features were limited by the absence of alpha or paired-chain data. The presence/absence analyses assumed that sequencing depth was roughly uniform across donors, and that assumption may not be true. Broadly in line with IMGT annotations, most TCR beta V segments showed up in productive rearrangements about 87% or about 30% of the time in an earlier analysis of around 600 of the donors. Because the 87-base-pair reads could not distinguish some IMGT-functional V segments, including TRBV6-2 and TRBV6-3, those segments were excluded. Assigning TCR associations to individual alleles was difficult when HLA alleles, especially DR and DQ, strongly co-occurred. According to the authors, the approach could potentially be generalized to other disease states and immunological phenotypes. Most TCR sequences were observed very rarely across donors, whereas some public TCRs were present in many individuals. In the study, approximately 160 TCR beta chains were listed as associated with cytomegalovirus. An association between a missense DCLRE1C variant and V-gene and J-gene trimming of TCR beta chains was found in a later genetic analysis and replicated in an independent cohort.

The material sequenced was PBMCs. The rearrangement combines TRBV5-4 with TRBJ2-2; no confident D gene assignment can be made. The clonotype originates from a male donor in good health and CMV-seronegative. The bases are TGTGCCAGCAGCTTATTCGTGAACACCGGGGAGCTGTTTTTT. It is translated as CASSLFVNTGELFF. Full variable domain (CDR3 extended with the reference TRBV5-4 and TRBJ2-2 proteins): ETGVTQSPTHLIKTRGQQVTLRCSSQSGHNTVSWYQQALGQGPQFIFQYYREEENGRGNFPPRFSGLQFPNYSSELNVNALELDDSALYLCASSLFVNTGELFFGEGSRLTVL.